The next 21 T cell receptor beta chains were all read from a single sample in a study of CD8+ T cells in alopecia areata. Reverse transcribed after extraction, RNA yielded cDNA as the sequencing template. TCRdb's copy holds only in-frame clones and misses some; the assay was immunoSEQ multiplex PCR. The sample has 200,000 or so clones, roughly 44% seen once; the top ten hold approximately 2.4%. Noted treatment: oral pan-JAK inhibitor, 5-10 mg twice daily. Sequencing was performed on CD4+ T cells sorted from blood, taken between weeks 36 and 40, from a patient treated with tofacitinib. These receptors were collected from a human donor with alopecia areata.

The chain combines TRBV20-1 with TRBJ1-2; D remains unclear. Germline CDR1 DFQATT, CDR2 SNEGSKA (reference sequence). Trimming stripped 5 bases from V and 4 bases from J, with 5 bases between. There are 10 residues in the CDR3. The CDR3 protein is CSAGVYGYTF. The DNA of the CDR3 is TGCAGTGCTGGAGTCTATGGCTACACCTTC.

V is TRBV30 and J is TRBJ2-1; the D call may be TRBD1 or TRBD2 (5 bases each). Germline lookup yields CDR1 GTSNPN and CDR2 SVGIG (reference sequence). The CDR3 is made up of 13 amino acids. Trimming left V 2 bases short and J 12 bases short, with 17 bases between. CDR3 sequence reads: CAWSTGPPGGQFF. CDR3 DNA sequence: TGTGCCTGGAGTACGGGACCCCCCGGAGGGCAGTTCTTC. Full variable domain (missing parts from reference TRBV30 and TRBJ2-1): SQTIHQWPATLVQPVGSPLSLECTVEGTSNPNLYWYRQAAGRGLQLLFYSVGIGQISSEVPQNLSASRPQDRQFILSSKKLLLSDSGFYLCAWSTGPPGGQFFGPGTRLTVL.

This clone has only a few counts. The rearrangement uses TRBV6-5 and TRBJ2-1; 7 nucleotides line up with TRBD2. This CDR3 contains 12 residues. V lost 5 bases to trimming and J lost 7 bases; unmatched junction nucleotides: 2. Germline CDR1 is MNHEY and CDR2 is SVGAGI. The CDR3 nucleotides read TGTGCCAGCAGTCGTAGCGGGAATGAGCAGTTCTTC. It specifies CASSRSGNEQFF.

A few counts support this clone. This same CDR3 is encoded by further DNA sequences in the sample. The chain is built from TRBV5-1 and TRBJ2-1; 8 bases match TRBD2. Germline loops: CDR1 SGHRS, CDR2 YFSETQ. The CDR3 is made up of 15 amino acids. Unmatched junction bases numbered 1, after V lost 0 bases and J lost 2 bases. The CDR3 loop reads CASSLGSGTYNEQFF. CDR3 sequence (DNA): TGCGCCAGCAGCTTGGGTAGCGGGACCTACAATGAGCAGTTCTTC.

CDR3: CATSRARREQYF. The CDR3 DNA reads TGTGCCACCAGCAGAGCCCGTCGGGAGCAGTACTTC. The rearrangement joins TRBV15 to TRBJ2-7; D gene unclear. Germline CDR1 and CDR2: LNHNV and YYDKDF (reference sequence). The CDR3 is 12 residues long. With 1 base removed from V and 7 bases from J, the gap between germline ends came to 8 bases.

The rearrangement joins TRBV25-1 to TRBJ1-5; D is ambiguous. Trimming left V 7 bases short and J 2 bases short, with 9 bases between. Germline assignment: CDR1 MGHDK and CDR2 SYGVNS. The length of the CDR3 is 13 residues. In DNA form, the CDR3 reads TGTGCCAGCATGGGTCCGGGCAATCAGCCCCAGCATTTT. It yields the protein CASMGPGNQPQHF. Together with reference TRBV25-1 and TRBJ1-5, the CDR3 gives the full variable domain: EADIYQTPRYLVIGTGKKITLECSQTMGHDKMYWYQQDPGMELHLIHYSYGVNSTEKGDLSSESTVSRIRTEHFPLTLESARPSHTSQYLCASMGPGNQPQHFGDGTRLSIL.

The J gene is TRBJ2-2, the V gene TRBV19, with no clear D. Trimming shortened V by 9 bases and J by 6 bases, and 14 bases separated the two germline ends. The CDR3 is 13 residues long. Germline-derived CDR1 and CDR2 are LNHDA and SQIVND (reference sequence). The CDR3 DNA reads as TGTGCCAGCAACAATGGACGAGCCGGGGAGCTGTTTTTT. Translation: CASNNGRAGELFF.

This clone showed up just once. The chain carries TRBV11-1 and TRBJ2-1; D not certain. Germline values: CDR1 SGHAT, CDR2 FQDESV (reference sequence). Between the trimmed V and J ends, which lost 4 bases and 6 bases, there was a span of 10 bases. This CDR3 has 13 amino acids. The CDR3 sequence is CASSSRRLNEQFF. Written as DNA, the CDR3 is TGTGCCAGCAGCTCCAGACGCCTCAATGAGCAGTTCTTC.

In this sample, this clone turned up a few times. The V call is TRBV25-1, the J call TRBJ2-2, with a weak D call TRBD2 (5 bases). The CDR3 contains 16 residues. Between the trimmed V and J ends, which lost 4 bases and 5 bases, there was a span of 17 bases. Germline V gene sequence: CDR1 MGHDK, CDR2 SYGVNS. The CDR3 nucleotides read TGTGCCAGCAGTGCACTAGGGTCGGGCAGAACCGGGGAGCTGTTTTTT. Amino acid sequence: CASSALGSGRTGELFF.

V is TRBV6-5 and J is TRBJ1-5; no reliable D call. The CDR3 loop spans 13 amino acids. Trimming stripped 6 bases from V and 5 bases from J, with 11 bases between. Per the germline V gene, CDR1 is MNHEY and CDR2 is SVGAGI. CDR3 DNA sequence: TGTGCCAGCAGAGGACGGAATGATCAGCCCCAGCATTTT. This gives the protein CASRGRNDQPQHF.

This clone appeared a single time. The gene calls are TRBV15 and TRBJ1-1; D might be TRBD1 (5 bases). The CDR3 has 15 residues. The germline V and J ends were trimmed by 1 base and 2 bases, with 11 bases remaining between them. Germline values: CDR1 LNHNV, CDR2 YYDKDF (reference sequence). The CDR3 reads CATSRGGTANTEAFF. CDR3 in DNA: TGTGCCACCAGCAGAGGAGGGACCGCAAACACTGAAGCTTTCTTT.

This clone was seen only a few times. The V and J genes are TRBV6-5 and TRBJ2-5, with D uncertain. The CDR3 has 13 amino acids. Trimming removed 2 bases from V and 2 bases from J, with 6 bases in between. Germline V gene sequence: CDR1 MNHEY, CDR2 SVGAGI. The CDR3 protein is CASSYTAQETQYF. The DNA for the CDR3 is TGTGCCAGCAGTTACACTGCACAAGAGACCCAGTACTTC.

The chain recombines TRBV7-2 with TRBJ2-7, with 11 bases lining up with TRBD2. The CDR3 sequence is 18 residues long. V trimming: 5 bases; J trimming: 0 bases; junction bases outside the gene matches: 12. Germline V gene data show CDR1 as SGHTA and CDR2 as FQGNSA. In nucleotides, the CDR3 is TGTGCCAGCAGCCGCAGTCCCGGGACTAGCGGAAGCTCCTACGAGCAGTACTTC. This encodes CASSRSPGTSGSSYEQYF.

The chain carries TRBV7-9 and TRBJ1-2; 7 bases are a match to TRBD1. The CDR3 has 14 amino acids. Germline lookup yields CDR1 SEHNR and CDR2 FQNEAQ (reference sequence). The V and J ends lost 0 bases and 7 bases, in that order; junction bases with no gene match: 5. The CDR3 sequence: CASSLAAAGGGYTF. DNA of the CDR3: TGTGCCAGCAGCTTAGCGGCGGCAGGGGGTGGCTACACCTTC.

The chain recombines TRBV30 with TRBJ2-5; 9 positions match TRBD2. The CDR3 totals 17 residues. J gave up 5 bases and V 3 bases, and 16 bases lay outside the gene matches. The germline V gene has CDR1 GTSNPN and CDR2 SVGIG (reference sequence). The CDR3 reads CAWSSTGTSLFGETQYF. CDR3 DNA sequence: TGTGCCTGGAGCTCGACAGGGACTAGCCTATTCGGGGAGACCCAGTACTTC.

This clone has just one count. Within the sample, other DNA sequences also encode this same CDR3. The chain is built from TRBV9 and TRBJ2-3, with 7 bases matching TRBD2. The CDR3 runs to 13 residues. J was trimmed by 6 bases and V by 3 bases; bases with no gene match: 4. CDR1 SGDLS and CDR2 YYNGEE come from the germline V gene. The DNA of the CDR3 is TGTGCCAGCAGCGCCCGGCGGGGGGATACGCAGTATTTT. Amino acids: CASSARRGDTQYF.

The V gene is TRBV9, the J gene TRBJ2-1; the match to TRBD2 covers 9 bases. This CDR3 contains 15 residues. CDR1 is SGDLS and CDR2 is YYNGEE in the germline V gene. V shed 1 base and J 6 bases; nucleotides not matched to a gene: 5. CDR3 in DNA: TGTGCCAGCAGCGTATCTAGCGGGATCGGCAATGAGCAGTTCTTC. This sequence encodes CASSVSSGIGNEQFF.

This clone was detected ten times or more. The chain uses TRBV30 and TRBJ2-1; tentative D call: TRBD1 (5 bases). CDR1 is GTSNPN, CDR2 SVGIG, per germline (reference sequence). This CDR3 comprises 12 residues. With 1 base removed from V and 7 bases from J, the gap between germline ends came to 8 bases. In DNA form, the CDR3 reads TGTGCCTGGAGTGATAGGGGAAATGAGCAGTTCTTC. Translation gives CAWSDRGNEQFF. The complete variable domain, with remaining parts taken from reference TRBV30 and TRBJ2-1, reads SQTIHQWPATLVQPVGSPLSLECTVEGTSNPNLYWYRQAAGRGLQLLFYSVGIGQISSEVPQNLSASRPQDRQFILSSKKLLLSDSGFYLCAWSDRGNEQFFGPGTRLTVL.

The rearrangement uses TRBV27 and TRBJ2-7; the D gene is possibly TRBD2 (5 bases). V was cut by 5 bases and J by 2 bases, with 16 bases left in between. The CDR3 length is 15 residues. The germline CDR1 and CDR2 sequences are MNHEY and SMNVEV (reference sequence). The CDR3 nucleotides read TGTGCCAGCAGTCCACTAGGACCACTAACCTACGAGCAGTACTTC. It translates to CASSPLGPLTYEQYF.

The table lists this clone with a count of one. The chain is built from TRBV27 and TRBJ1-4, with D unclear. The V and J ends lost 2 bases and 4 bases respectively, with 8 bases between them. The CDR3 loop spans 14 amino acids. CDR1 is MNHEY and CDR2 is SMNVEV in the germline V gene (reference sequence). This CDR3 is CASSLVRNNEKLFF. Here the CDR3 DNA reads TGTGCCAGCAGTTTAGTGCGGAATAATGAAAAACTGTTTTTT.

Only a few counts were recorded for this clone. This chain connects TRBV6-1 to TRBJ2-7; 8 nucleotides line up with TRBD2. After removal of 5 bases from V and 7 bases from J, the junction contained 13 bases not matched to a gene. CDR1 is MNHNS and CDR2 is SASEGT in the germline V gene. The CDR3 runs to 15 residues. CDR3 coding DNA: TGTGCCAGCAGTCCCATCATACTAGCGGAGTTTGAGCAGTACTTC. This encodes CASSPIILAEFEQYF.